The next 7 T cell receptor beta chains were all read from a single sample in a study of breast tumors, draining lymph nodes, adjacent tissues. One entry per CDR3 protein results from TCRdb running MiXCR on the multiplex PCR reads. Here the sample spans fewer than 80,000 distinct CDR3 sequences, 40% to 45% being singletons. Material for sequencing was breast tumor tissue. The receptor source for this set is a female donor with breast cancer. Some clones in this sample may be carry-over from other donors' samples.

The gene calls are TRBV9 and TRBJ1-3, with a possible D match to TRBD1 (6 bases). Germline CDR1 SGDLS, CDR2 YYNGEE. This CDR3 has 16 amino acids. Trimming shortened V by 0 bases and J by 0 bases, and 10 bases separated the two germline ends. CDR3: CASSVARGGSGNTIYF. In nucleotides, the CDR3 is TGTGCCAGCAGCGTAGCTAGGGGGGGCTCTGGAAACACCATATATTTT.

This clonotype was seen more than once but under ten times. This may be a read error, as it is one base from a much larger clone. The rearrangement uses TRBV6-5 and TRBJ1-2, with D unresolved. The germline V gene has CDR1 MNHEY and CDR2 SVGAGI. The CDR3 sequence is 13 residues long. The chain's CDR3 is CASSHSTVNGYTF. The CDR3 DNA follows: TGTGCCAGCAGTCACTCGACTGTAAATGGCTACACCTTC.

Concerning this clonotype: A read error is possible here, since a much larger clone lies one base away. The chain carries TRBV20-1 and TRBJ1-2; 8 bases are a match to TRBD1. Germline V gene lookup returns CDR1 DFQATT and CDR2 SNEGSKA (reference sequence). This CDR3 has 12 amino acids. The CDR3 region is CSAGDSGGGSTF. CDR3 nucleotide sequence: TGCAGTGCTGGAGATTCAGGGGGCGGCTCCACCTTC.

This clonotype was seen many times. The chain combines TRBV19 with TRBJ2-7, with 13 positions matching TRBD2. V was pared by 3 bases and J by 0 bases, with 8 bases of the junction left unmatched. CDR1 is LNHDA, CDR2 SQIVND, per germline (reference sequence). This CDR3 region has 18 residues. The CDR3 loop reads CASSISGTSGVSSYEQYF. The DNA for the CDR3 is TGTGCCAGTAGTATCTCCGGGACTAGCGGGGTGAGCTCCTACGAGCAGTACTTC. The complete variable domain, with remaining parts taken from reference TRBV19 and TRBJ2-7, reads DGGITQSPKYLFRKEGQNVTLSCEQNLNHDAMYWYRQDPGQGLRLIYYSQIVNDFQKGDIAEGYSVSREKKESFPLTVTSAQKNPTAFYLCASSISGTSGVSSYEQYFGPGTRLTVT.

In DNA, the CDR3 is TGCGCCAGCAGTGAAGCGGGGAGGGATCAGCCCCAGCATTTT. This translates into CASSEAGRDQPQHF. The rearrangement uses TRBV10-1 and TRBJ1-5, with D uncertain. Looked up from germline, CDR1 is WNHNN and CDR2 is SYGVQD (reference sequence). The CDR3 consists of 14 residues. The germline V and J ends were trimmed by 3 bases and 5 bases, with 11 bases remaining between them.

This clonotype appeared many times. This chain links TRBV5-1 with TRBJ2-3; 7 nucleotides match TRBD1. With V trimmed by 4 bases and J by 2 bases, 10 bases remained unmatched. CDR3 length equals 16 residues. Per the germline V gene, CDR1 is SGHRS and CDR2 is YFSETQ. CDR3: CASSPRGQTLTDTQYF. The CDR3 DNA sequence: TGCGCCAGCAGCCCTCGGGGACAGACCCTCACAGATACGCAGTATTTT.

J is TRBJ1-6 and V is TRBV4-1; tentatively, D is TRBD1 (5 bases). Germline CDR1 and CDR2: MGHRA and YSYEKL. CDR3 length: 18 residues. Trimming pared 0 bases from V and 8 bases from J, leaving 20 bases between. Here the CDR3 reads CASSQDLRDSLSHSPLHF. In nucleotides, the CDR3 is TGCGCCAGCAGCCAAGATCTAAGAGACAGCCTCTCGCATTCACCCCTCCACTTT.